One T cell receptor (beta chain) is described in this entry. From germline, CDR1 is LNHNV and CDR2 YYDKDF (reference sequence). The CDR3 runs 15 residues. Trimming removed 5 bases from V and 7 bases from J; junction bases left unmatched: 10. The protocol was immunoSEQ multiplex PCR, while the TCRdb copy is restricted to in-frame clones and leaves out a portion. The repertoire holds fewer than 200,000 clones, around 82% seen once, with 3.6% in the top ten. This record comes from a study of blood T cell repertoires in COVID-19. Which cohort a participant joined came from the clinical history participants gave.

The specimen was PBMCs or T cells enriched from blood (not recorded which). The chain has TRBV15 and TRBJ1-4; 7 bases are shared with TRBD1. The sequence came from a woman aged 50 to 65 in a cohort exposed to, infected with or recovered from COVID-19 (not recorded which). CDR3 residues: CATSGETGSPEKLFF. In nucleotides, the CDR3 is TGTGCCACCAGCGGGGAGACAGGGAGCCCTGAAAAACTGTTTTTT.